This is a list of T cell receptor beta chains from one sample in a study of blood T cell repertoires in COVID-19. Assay: immunoSEQ multiplex PCR; the TCRdb copy retains only in-frame clones and omits some. This sample carries about 97,000 clones, 75% to 95% of them seen once, and the ten largest clones take about 1.7%. Sequenced input: peripheral blood. These receptors were obtained from a man aged 55 to 70 with acute or convalescent COVID-19. Both conserved end residues are trimmed from each CDR3. Clone size, where shown, is once, few, many, or a class for clones that have expanded.

NA,TRBV6-5,12,TRBJ2-1,ASSYPGGVNEQF
NA,TRBV6-5,13,TRBJ1-3,ASSYLGASGNTIY
NA,TRBV5-6,13,TRBJ1-2,ASRGLDSLGYGYT
NA,TRBV3-1/TRBV3-2,11,TRBJ1-2,ASSRDRDYGYT
few,TRBV7-8,16,TRBJ1-1,ASSSRGTGGWKGTEAF
NA,TRBV4-2,14,TRBJ2-3,ASSQVGSGGGDTQY
NA,TRBV7-8,16,TRBJ1-6,ASSLLKQSGSYNSPLH
NA,TRBV5-6,13,TRBJ2-3,ASSFDSGGSDTQY
NA,TRBV7-2,14,TRBJ1-6,ASTLEGALGDSPLH
NA,TRBV5-6,10,TRBJ2-1,ASSPGYNEQF
NA,TRBV3-1/TRBV3-2,15,TRBJ2-4,ASSQEDSFLAKNIQY
NA,TRBV5-1,13,TRBJ2-3,ASSLTGLPTDTQY
NA,TRBV6-1,13,TRBJ1-2,ASSEVRTPHYGYT
once,TRBV5-1,13,TRBJ2-7,ASSLLGQVTYEQY
NA,TRBV18,10,TRBJ1-4,ASADREEKLF
NA,TRBV3-1/TRBV3-2,13,TRBJ2-3,ASSQRDRKTDTQY
NA,TRBV5-4,11,TRBJ1-5,ASSLAGNQPQH
NA,TRBV5-6,14,TRBJ2-1,ASTRRRTGGLNEQF
NA,TRBV7-9,11,TRBJ1-2,ASSMTGSYGYT
once,TRBV5-1,13,TRBJ2-5,ASTIPGRGQETQY
NA,TRBV30,13,TRBJ1-6,AWMPGQGANSPLH
NA,TRBV19,13,TRBJ1-5,ASSIQQVSNQPQH
NA,TRBV12-3/TRBV12-4,9,TRBJ2-3,ASSFRDTQY
NA,TRBV7-9,13,TRBJ2-1,ASVLAGGRRNEQF
NA,TRBV6-5,13,TRBJ1-5,ASSYSMTGNQPQH
NA,TRBV28,11,TRBJ1-2,ANQDSLNYGYT
NA,TRBV18,13,TRBJ1-2,ASSPTQGRGYGYT
NA,TRBV14,15,TRBJ1-1,ASSHRVQINRGTEAF
NA,TRBV24-1,14,TRBJ2-3,ATSDPVLQGTDTQY
NA,TRBV18,15,TRBJ2-3,ASSPRGRARVTDTQY
NA,TRBV5-1,12,TRBJ2-5,ASSPTGPQETQY
once,TRBV5-1,14,TRBJ1-2,ASSWGGQGYAYGYT
NA,TRBV3-1/TRBV3-2,12,TRBJ1-1,ASTHGTLNTEAF
NA,TRBV5-1,13,TRBJ1-2,ASSPDQGAYYGYT
NA,TRBV2,12,TRBJ1-1,ASSVQGARTEAF
NA,TRBV10-1,13,TRBJ2-5,ASSDDRGWQETQY
NA,TRBV18,12,TRBJ1-1,ASSPGQTNTEAF
NA,TRBV20-1,12,TRBJ1-4,SASRGGASEKLF
NA,TRBV5-8,10,TRBJ1-2,ASSLTGNGYT
NA,TRBV3-1/TRBV3-2,12,TRBJ2-4,ASSHGTEGGIQY
NA,TRBV3-1/TRBV3-2,12,TRBJ1-5,ASSQGGYNQPQH
once,TRBV15,14,TRBJ1-4,ATSRVSGARNEKLF
NA,TRBV30,9,TRBJ2-4,AWNRGGIQY
once,TRBV19,14,TRBJ1-2,ASSISWTGPVKGYT
NA,TRBV7-9,12,TRBJ1-1,ASSQERANTEAF
NA,TRBV19,12,TRBJ1-2,ASSTDVGARGYT